Below are 13 T cell receptor beta chains sequenced from a single sample in a study of blood T cells in healthy people across ages. The authors ran a second PCR of roughly 6 to 12 cycles using a sample-barcoded 5' primer and a J-beta primer mix. Each CDR3 protein is one row after TCRdb ran MiXCR on the 5' RACE reads. Counted here are hundreds of thousands of distinct CDR3 sequences, about a quarter occurring once; the ten biggest clones make up around 3%. These sequences were also reported in another study, on T cells of mothers and their children.

Sequenced input: blood. These receptor sequences come from a boy younger than 18 in good health.

This chain connects TRBV6-5 to TRBJ1-2; D possibly corresponds to TRBD1 (6 bases). Between the trimmed V and J ends, which lost 5 bases and 6 bases, there was a span of 13 bases. Germline V gene sequence: CDR1 MNHEY, CDR2 SVGAGI. CDR3 length: 13 amino acids. CDR3 in DNA: TGTGCCAGCAGTCGTTCAGGGGAAGATGGCTACACCTTC. Translation: CASSRSGEDGYTF.

V and J are TRBV5-4 and TRBJ2-7; 9 bases are shared with TRBD1. V dropped 4 bases and J dropped 3; count of bases not matched to a gene: 8. The CDR3 has 15 amino acids. Looked up from germline, CDR1 is SGHNT and CDR2 is YYREEE (reference sequence). Here the CDR3 reads CASSRGTGMDYEQYF. The CDR3 DNA reads TGTGCCAGCAGCCGCGGGACAGGGATGGACTACGAGCAGTACTTC. The full variable domain, rest sourced from reference TRBV5-4 and TRBJ2-7, is ETGVTQSPTHLIKTRGQQVTLRCSSQSGHNTVSWYQQALGQGPQFIFQYYREEENGRGNFPPRFSGLQFPNYSSELNVNALELDDSALYLCASSRGTGMDYEQYFGPGTRLTVT.

This clonotype was seen a handful of times. The J gene is TRBJ2-5, the V gene TRBV14; TRBD2 matches at 9 bases. Germline CDR1 SGHDN, CDR2 FVKESK. This CDR3 has 16 amino acids. The J segment lost 6 bases and the V segment lost 0 bases, leaving 8 bases of the junction unmatched. The chain's CDR3 is CASSQDLGTSRKTQYF. The CDR3 DNA reads as TGTGCCAGCAGCCAAGATCTAGGGACTAGCCGCAAGACCCAGTACTTC.

This clonotype was counted between two and nine times. The CDR3 here is CASSLAVGEYTGELFF. DNA for the CDR3: TGTGCCAGCAGCTTAGCGGTGGGGGAGTACACCGGGGAGCTGTTTTTT. The chain couples TRBV7-8 to TRBJ2-2; D may match TRBD1 or TRBD2 (5 bases each). V was pared by 0 bases and J by 3 bases, with 11 bases between. The V gene's germline CDR1 is SGHVS and CDR2 FQNEAQ. The CDR3 is made up of 16 amino acids.

This clonotype was counted only a few times. The junction and the germline gene differ at one end; a read error may be behind it. CDR3 sequence reads: CASSSRGPSLPQQF. CDR3 sequence (DNA): TGTGCCAGCAGTTCCCGGGGCCCCTCACTGCCCCAGCAGTTT. V usage is TRBV28 and J usage is TRBJ1-5; tentatively, D is TRBD1 (5 bases). Germline loops: CDR1 MDHEN, CDR2 SYDVKM. The CDR3 has 14 amino acids.

The chain recombines TRBV7-2 with TRBJ2-7; TRBD2 matches at 7 bases. Trimming cost V 3 bases and J 3 bases; bases outside gene matches: 8. The CDR3 contains 15 residues. Germline assignment: CDR1 SGHTA and CDR2 FQGNSA. The CDR3 is CASSFPSGAHYEQYF. DNA for the CDR3: TGTGCCAGCAGCTTCCCTAGCGGAGCCCACTACGAGCAGTACTTC.

There are a few counts of this clonotype. This sequence joins TRBV5-6 and TRBJ1-1; 11 positions match TRBD1. Germline assignment: CDR1 SGHDT and CDR2 YYEEEE. The CDR3 runs 15 residues. The V and J ends lost 0 bases and 6 bases, in that order; junction bases with no gene match: 4. The CDR3 sequence: CASSLDWDRGAEAFF. The CDR3 DNA sequence: TGTGCCAGCAGCTTGGATTGGGACAGGGGGGCTGAAGCTTTCTTT.

The rearrangement joins TRBV20-1 to TRBJ1-6; 7 nucleotides line up with TRBD1. CDR3 length equals 15 residues. Germline V gene lookup returns CDR1 DFQATT and CDR2 SNEGSKA (reference sequence). J was trimmed by 3 bases and V by 3 bases; bases with no gene match: 5. The CDR3, as DNA: TGCAGTGCTAGGGCTGACAGGGTCTATAATTCACCCCTCCACTTT. Its protein is CSARADRVYNSPLHF.

In DNA, the CDR3 is TGCGCCAGCAGCCAAGTGGCCCGCGAGCAGTACTTC. Amino acid sequence: CASSQVAREQYF. This chain links TRBV4-3 with TRBJ2-5; D is unresolved. The J call may be faulty, since TRBJ2-7 better matches the DNA end. CDR1 is LGHNA and CDR2 is YSLEER in the germline V gene. This CDR3 comprises 12 residues.

Points on this clonotype: A much larger clone is a single base away; this may be a read error. The chain has TRBV12-3 or TRBV12-4 and TRBJ2-7; D unclear. V lost 7 bases and J lost 7, with 14 bases in between. The CDR3 loop spans 12 amino acids. CDR3 residues: CASTRPLEEQYF. CDR3 coding DNA: TGTGCCAGCACTAGACCGTTAGAGGAGCAGTACTTC.

The chain joins TRBV5-1 to TRBJ2-7; 7 nucleotides align to TRBD2. V dropped 4 bases and J dropped 2; count of bases not matched to a gene: 3. CDR3 length: 13 residues. Germline V gene data show CDR1 as SGHRS and CDR2 as YFSETQ. The CDR3, as DNA: TGCGCCAGCAGCGCCGGACTAGCCTACGAGCAGTACTTC. Its protein product is CASSAGLAYEQYF.

The chain uses TRBV14 and TRBJ2-6; D tentatively fits TRBD1 or TRBD2 (5 bases each). The length of the CDR3 is 16 residues. Germline V gene sequence: CDR1 SGHDN, CDR2 FVKESK. V was cut by 4 bases and J by 0 bases, with 10 bases left in between. The CDR3 bases are TGTGCCAGCAGCCCCGGGGCCCGCTCTGGGGCCAACGTCCTGACTTTC. Translated: CASSPGARSGANVLTF.

This clonotype has only a few counts. The chain links TRBV10-3 to TRBJ1-5; D remains unclear. There are 16 residues in the CDR3. Trimming left V 10 bases short and J 4 bases short, with 23 bases between. Germline V lookup: CDR1 ENHRY, CDR2 SYGVKD. CDR3 sequence: CATAANQARANQPQHF. The CDR3 nucleotides are TGTGCCACGGCGGCGAATCAGGCGCGCGCGAATCAGCCCCAGCATTTT.